The present TCR beta chain was sequenced within a study of blood T cell repertoires in COVID-19. About the study: The analysed material was cDNA or gDNA that came from T cells, B-cell-depleted T cells, or PBMCs.

Authors' data handling: Estimation of nucleated cell counts relied on the amplification of reference gene primers. Using immunoSEQ multiplex PCR, the repertoire was profiled, and TCRdb retains in-frame clones only, with some absent. D and trimming were read from the DNA, whereas the V and J calls and clone size are those reported in that table. The sample has fewer than 300,000 clones; about 89% are singletons. The CDR3 is made up of 11 amino acids. CDR1 and CDR2 (germline): LGHDT, YNNKEL (reference sequence). Turning to this clone: A junction end diverges from the germline sequence, so it may reflect a read error.

This sequence originates from a man aged 35 to 55 who had recovered from COVID-19. The sample taken for sequencing was peripheral blood. V gene TRBV3-1 (or the pseudogene TRBV3-2) combines with J gene TRBJ1-3, with D maybe TRBD1 (5 bases). The CDR3 reads CASSIGARKFF. CDR3 bases: TGTGCCAGCAGCATTGGGGCCCGGAAGTTTTTT.